The rows below give T cell receptor beta chains drawn from one sample of a study of cytomegalovirus exposure and HLA in healthy donors. Assay: immunoSEQ multiplex PCR; the TCRdb copy retains only in-frame clones and omits some. This table holds 90,000 to 130,000 clones, 75% to 80% found once. Sample: PBMCs. These receptors were taken from a woman in her twenties or thirties in good health and CMV-seronegative. CDR3s leave out the opening cysteine and the closing phenylalanine or tryptophan. A D gene is named only where the DNA matches it firmly.

d_call | v_call | cdr3_aa
. | TRBV9 | ASSVDSSNQPQH
. | TRBV15 | ATSRDRERDEQY
. | TRBV4-2 | ASSQEGADGENIQY
. | TRBV7-8 | ASSSRLEATGELF
TRBD1 | TRBV25-1 | ASSEIKQGERGYT
. | TRBV7-2 | ASSFGAELYEQY
TRBD1 | TRBV7-8 | ASSPGTGANEQF
TRBD1 | TRBV7-3 | ASSPGQSYEQY
. | TRBV30 | AWSGVGGSNQPQH
. | TRBV5-1 | ASSFAGIDTGELF
TRBD1 | TRBV27 | ASSLGGTGLYEQY
. | TRBV28 | ASSSVLKNEQF
TRBD2 | TRBV7-7 | ASSGTSGTGELF
. | TRBV10-3 | AISEMGQVYEQY
TRBD2 | TRBV7-2 | ASKDGGGPEAQY
. | TRBV6-6 | ASSRSGGSTDTQY
TRBD2 | TRBV4-2 | ASSQDPGLAGGPRETQY
TRBD1 | TRBV28 | ASTLRGTGKETQY
TRBD2 | TRBV4-1 | ASSQPRGGDYEQY
. | TRBV7-9 | ASNLQEALRGYT
. | TRBV7-2 | ASSLVGSASGKNIQY
. | TRBV19 | ASSMAGNQPQH
TRBD1 | TRBV7-6 | ASSFTGGLTDYGYT
TRBD2 | TRBV15 | ATSRGTSKTDTQY
. | TRBV7-9 | ASSAIQGNTIY
. | TRBV10-3 | AIRGGPEAF
. | TRBV20-1 | SASRGS
TRBD2 | TRBV4-3 | ASSQAPGLAGTTDTQY
. | TRBV21-1 | ASSKIIFWRGPYNEQF
. | TRBV28 | ASSLVPGESYEQY
TRBD1 | TRBV4-1 | ASSHPGQGMNTEAF
TRBD1 | TRBV15 | ATSPQGRMSNQPQH
. | TRBV29-1 | SVEERGQPETQY
. | TRBV30 | AWSERSYGYT
TRBD1 | TRBV14 | ASSGQGWEQF
TRBD1 | TRBV4-1 | ASSQENRGRDEQY
TRBD1 | TRBV25-1 | ASSKSGTGGSPLH
TRBD2 | TRBV15 | ATSRAREGPDTQY
TRBD1 | TRBV30 | AWTRTGLGGYT
. | TRBV4-2 | ASSQGNSYEQY
. | TRBV28 | ASSSWGRKANYGYT
TRBD1 | TRBV29-1 | SVDRTGGGQETQY